These T cell receptor beta chains were read from a single sample in a study of molecular identifiers for immune sequencing clone quantification. TCRdb reprocessed the PCR reads with MiXCR, giving one entry per CDR3 protein. The sample contains more than 50,000 distinct CDR3 sequences, around a fifth of which appear only once. The sequencing input was naive CD8+ T cells from blood, with Jurkat cell RNA spiked in. These receptors came from a human donor in good health. Some libraries in this study had Jurkat cell RNA spiked in. Both conserved end residues are part of each CDR3. The order of the fields is CDR3 length, J gene, V gene, D gene, clone size, CDR3 protein, CDR3 DNA. A D gene is named only where the DNA matches it firmly. Clone size is given for some rows only: seen once, a few or many times, or a class if the clone is expanded.

>13|TRBJ2-5|TRBV27|NA|NA
CASSFVIGETQYF
TGTGCCAGCAGTTTTGTGATCGGAGAGACCCAGTACTTC
>12|TRBJ2-1|TRBV6-6|NA|many
CASEVGGGEQFF
TGTGCCAGCGAAGTTGGTGGGGGTGAGCAGTTCTTC
>16|TRBJ2-2|TRBV7-8|NA|NA
CASSLPRIPNTGELFF
TGTGCCAGCAGCTTACCCAGGATCCCGAACACCGGGGAGCTGTTTTTT
>15|TRBJ2-7|TRBV19|NA|many
CASSIDPTSRYEQYF
TGTGCCAGTAGTATAGACCCTACTAGCCGATACGAGCAGTACTTC
>16|TRBJ2-3|TRBV13|NA|many
CASSLAGGPRPDTQYF
TGTGCCAGCAGCTTAGCCGGTGGACCGCGACCGGATACGCAGTATTTT
>15|TRBJ2-1|TRBV7-9|NA|NA
CASSSGNRDPREQFF
TGTGCCAGCAGCTCCGGAAATCGGGACCCTAGGGAGCAGTTCTTC
>15|TRBJ2-3|TRBV27|TRBD2|NA
CASSAGGAVADTQYF
TGTGCCAGCAGCGCGGGGGGGGCTGTGGCAGATACGCAGTATTTT
>16|TRBJ2-7|TRBV4-1|NA|many
CASSPFVDRLGYEQYF
TGCGCCAGCAGCCCTTTCGTGGACAGACTGGGCTACGAGCAGTACTTC
>15|TRBJ2-1|TRBV15|NA|many
CATSPSGTGVNEQFF
TGTGCCACCAGCCCATCGGGAACTGGGGTCAATGAGCAGTTCTTC
>11|TRBJ1-2|TRBV29-1|NA|many
CSVGTTYGYTF
TGCAGCGTAGGTACGACTTATGGCTACACCTTC
>16|TRBJ2-4|TRBV4-2|TRBD2|many
CASSQELGSGGYKANF
TGTGCCAGCAGCCAAGAGCTGGGTAGCGGGGGATACAAGGCGAACTTC
>16|TRBJ1-5|TRBV2|NA|NA
CASSTTHPNNKQPQHF
TGTGCCAGCAGTACTACCCATCCGAATAACAAACAGCCCCAGCATTTT
>14|TRBJ2-3|TRBV27|TRBD2|many
CASSPGTSVVTQYF
TGTGCCAGCAGTCCGGGGACTAGCGTTGTTACGCAGTATTTT
>16|TRBJ2-1|TRBV2|TRBD2|NA
CASRGSTSGGYNEQFF
TGTGCCAGCAGAGGAAGTACTAGCGGGGGTTACAATGAGCAGTTCTTC
>12|TRBJ1-1|TRBV2|NA|NA
CASEGGRAEAFF
TGTGCCAGCGAGGGGGGGAGGGCTGAAGCTTTCTTT
>15|TRBJ2-3|TRBV5-5|NA|many
CASSLSQGGRDTQYF
TGTGCCAGCAGCTTGAGCCAGGGGGGGCGAGATACGCAGTATTTT
>15|TRBJ2-3|TRBV19|NA|many
CASSIVRGSTDTQYF
TGTGCCAGTAGTATAGTCAGGGGAAGCACAGATACGCAGTATTTT
>13|TRBJ2-2|TRBV4-2|NA|few
CASSQAGHGELFF
TGTGCCAGCAGCCAAGCAGGTCACGGGGAGCTGTTTTTT
>17|TRBJ2-5|TRBV7-9|NA|many
CASSSIRGGSGQETQYF
TGTGCCAGCAGCTCAATACGGGGCGGTAGCGGTCAAGAGACCCAGTACTTC
>14|TRBJ2-5|TRBV7-7|NA|many
CASSDGTSGETQYF
TGTGCTAGCAGCGATGGGACCTCAGGCGAGACCCAGTACTTC
>18|TRBJ2-1|TRBV28|TRBD2|once
CASSSSWPSGTNHNEQLF
TGTGCCAGCAGTTCCTCCTGGCCTAGCGGGACAAACCACAATGAGCAGCTCTTC
>15|TRBJ2-7|TRBV29-1|TRBD1|many
CSVEDWGRQGRAQYF
TGCAGCGTTGAAGATTGGGGGCGACAGGGTAGGGCGCAGTACTTC
>15|TRBJ2-7|TRBV4-2|TRBD2|many
CASSPQTSGTYEQYF
TGTGCCAGCAGCCCTCAGACTAGCGGGACCTACGAGCAGTACTTC
>13|TRBJ2-7|TRBV7-2|NA|many
CASSLEGPYEQYF
TGTGCCAGCAGCTTAGAGGGACCTTACGAGCAGTACTTC
>17|TRBJ2-1|TRBV30|NA|many
CATDYRATSSSYNEQFF
TGTGCCACAGACTACCGGGCCACGTCCAGCTCCTACAATGAGCAGTTCTTC
>14|TRBJ1-1|TRBV27|NA|many
CASSFGGPNTEAFF
TGTGCCAGCAGTTTCGGTGGGCCTAACACTGAAGCTTTCTTT
>16|TRBJ1-5|TRBV4-1|TRBD1|many
CASSQNPGQGNQPQHF
TGCGCCAGCAGCCAGAATCCGGGACAGGGCAATCAGCCCCAGCATTTT
>14|TRBJ2-1|TRBV4-2|NA|many
CASSQEGPLGEQFF
TGTGCCAGCAGCCAAGAGGGACCCTTAGGTGAGCAGTTCTTC
>14|TRBJ2-7|TRBV18|NA|many
CASSGGTEVYEQYF
TGTGCCAGCTCAGGCGGGACAGAGGTCTACGAGCAGTACTTC
>14|TRBJ2-1|TRBV7-2|TRBD1|NA
CASSFMGQRNEQFF
TGTGCCAGCAGCTTCATGGGACAGCGCAATGAGCAGTTCTTC
>13|TRBJ1-1|TRBV19|NA|once
CASTLDSNTEAFF
TGTGCCAGTACCCTGGACAGTAACACTGAAGCTTTCTTT
>14|TRBJ2-7|TRBV5-4|TRBD2|many
CASSSSGRANEQYF
TGTGCCAGCAGCAGTAGCGGGAGGGCCAACGAGCAGTACTTC
>15|TRBJ1-5|TRBV7-9|TRBD1|NA
CASSLGGQGAQPQHF
TGTGCCAGCAGCTTAGGGGGACAGGGGGCCCAGCCCCAGCATTTT
>15|TRBJ2-5|TRBV7-2|NA|NA
CASSLFSLIQETQYF
TGTGCCAGCAGCTTATTTTCGCTTATACAAGAGACCCAGTACTTC
>16|TRBJ2-5|TRBV7-8|TRBD1|many
CASSLASDRGVETQYF
TGTGCCAGCAGCTTAGCGAGTGACAGGGGGGTAGAGACCCAGTACTTC
>15|TRBJ2-3|TRBV4-1|TRBD2|NA
CASSQLSGGTYTQYF
TGCGCCAGCAGTCAACTTAGCGGGGGCACATATACGCAGTATTTT
>11|TRBJ1-1|TRBV30|NA|many
CAWSVGTEAFF
TGTGCCTGGAGTGTGGGCACTGAAGCTTTCTTT
>18|TRBJ1-6|TRBV27|TRBD1|NA
CASSTGAPRALNNSPLHF
TGTGCCAGCAGTACAGGGGCCCCACGGGCCCTGAATAATTCACCCCTCCACTTT
>12|TRBJ1-5|TRBV27|NA|many
CASSFSNQPQHF
TGTGCCAGCAGTTTCTCCAATCAGCCCCAGCATTTT
>18|TRBJ2-1|TRBV7-9|NA|few
CASIAQLANSVSYSEQFF
TGTGCCAGCATCGCCCAGCTAGCGAACTCTGTCTCCTACAGTGAGCAGTTCTTC
>13|TRBJ1-1|TRBV13|NA|NA
CASRRYEGTEAFF
TGTGCCAGCAGGAGATATGAGGGCACTGAAGCTTTCTTT
>11|TRBJ1-2|TRBV19|NA|many
CASSTSSGYTF
TGTGCCAGTAGTACAAGCAGTGGCTACACCTTC
>13|TRBJ2-5|TRBV30|NA|many
CAWSVLQAETQYF
TGTGCCTGGAGTGTACTTCAGGCGGAGACCCAGTACTTC
>16|TRBJ1-2|TRBV4-1|TRBD1|NA
CASRYSDRGSTYGYTF
TGCGCCAGCCGCTACTCGGACAGGGGTTCGACCTATGGCTACACCTTC
>17|TRBJ2-1|TRBV12-3/TRBV12-4|NA|NA
CASSLAVGTPRGDEQFF
TGTGCCAGCAGTTTGGCCGTTGGGACCCCCAGGGGCGATGAGCAGTTCTTC
>17|TRBJ1-2|TRBV27|NA|many
CASSLSEHNAYYYGYTF
TGTGCCAGCAGTTTATCGGAGCACAACGCGTACTATTATGGCTACACCTTC